A selection of T cell receptor beta chains follows, all from one sample in a study of CD8+CD57+ T cells in acquired aplastic anemia. TCRdb analysed the reads with MiXCR anew, one entry per CDR3 protein. The profile covers around 430,000 distinct CDR3 sequences, with around 32% appearing a single time and less than 0.85% taken by the ten largest. The sample taken for sequencing was sorted CD4+, CD8+, or CD8+CD57+ T cells (not recorded which) from PBMCs. Source of these receptors: a human donor with aplastic anemia. CDR3s include the opening cysteine and the closing phenylalanine or tryptophan. The order of the fields is CDR3 DNA, CDR3 protein, J gene, D gene, V gene, clone size. The D gene is left open where the match is weak. Part of the rows lack a size; the others show once, few, many or a class for expanded clones.

CDR3nt: TGTGCCAGCAGCTTAGAGAGTCCCTACGAGCAGTACTTC; CDR3aa: CASSLESPYEQYF; j_gene: TRBJ2-7; d_gene: NA; v_gene: TRBV7-9; abundance: many
CDR3nt: TGTGCCAGCAGCTTAGGTGCGGGTAATTCACCCCTCCACTTT; CDR3aa: CASSLGAGNSPLHF; j_gene: TRBJ1-6; d_gene: NA; v_gene: TRBV13; abundance: many
CDR3nt: TGTGCCAGCAGTTCCACCATCGGGACTCACGGCTACACCTTC; CDR3aa: CASSSTIGTHGYTF; j_gene: TRBJ1-2; d_gene: NA; v_gene: TRBV10-3; abundance: NA
CDR3nt: TGTGCCAGCAGCTTAGTCGGGACAGGCCCGCGTGAAAAACTGTTTTTT; CDR3aa: CASSLVGTGPREKLFF; j_gene: TRBJ1-4; d_gene: TRBD1; v_gene: TRBV7-2; abundance: few
CDR3nt: TGTGCCAGCAGTGGACAGGGGGCGGCCACTGAAGCTTTCTTT; CDR3aa: CASSGQGAATEAFF; j_gene: TRBJ1-1; d_gene: TRBD1; v_gene: TRBV2; abundance: few
CDR3nt: TGTGCCAGCAGGGTTACTAGCGGGGGGGTCCAAGAGACCCAGTACTTC; CDR3aa: CASRVTSGGVQETQYF; j_gene: TRBJ2-5; d_gene: TRBD2; v_gene: TRBV5-5; abundance: few
CDR3nt: TGCAGTGCTAGGCAGGGCTGGTACGAGCAGTACTTC; CDR3aa: CSARQGWYEQYF; j_gene: TRBJ2-7; d_gene: NA; v_gene: TRBV20-1; abundance: many
CDR3nt: TGTGCCATCAGTGAGGGGCCAACAGGGGATTCACCCCTCCACTTT; CDR3aa: CAISEGPTGDSPLHF; j_gene: TRBJ1-6; d_gene: TRBD1; v_gene: TRBV10-3; abundance: NA
CDR3nt: TGTGCCACCAGTGAAAGCAGGGGTATCTATGGCTACACCTTC; CDR3aa: CATSESRGIYGYTF; j_gene: TRBJ1-2; d_gene: NA; v_gene: TRBV24-1; abundance: NA
CDR3nt: TGTGCCAGCAGGGACCAGCGGGAGACCAATGAGCAGTTCTTC; CDR3aa: CASRDQRETNEQFF; j_gene: TRBJ2-1; d_gene: TRBD2; v_gene: TRBV2; abundance: many
CDR3nt: TGTGCCAGTAGTATAGCCCAGGGGGGGATCTATGGCTACACCTTC; CDR3aa: CASSIAQGGIYGYTF; j_gene: TRBJ1-2; d_gene: TRBD1; v_gene: TRBV19; abundance: many
CDR3nt: TGTGCCAGCAGCCCACAGTCGACAGGAACTGGAAACACCATATATTTT; CDR3aa: CASSPQSTGTGNTIYF; j_gene: TRBJ1-3; d_gene: NA; v_gene: TRBV4-2; abundance: few
CDR3nt: TGTGCCAGCAGCTTAGAAAGGGGGCGAGGCTATGGCTACACCTTC; CDR3aa: CASSLERGRGYGYTF; j_gene: TRBJ1-2; d_gene: TRBD1; v_gene: TRBV7-2; abundance: many
CDR3nt: TGTGCCAGTAGTATAAGAGGCGAGACAGGGGTCGAGCAGTACTTC; CDR3aa: CASSIRGETGVEQYF; j_gene: TRBJ2-7; d_gene: TRBD1; v_gene: TRBV19; abundance: NA
CDR3nt: TGTGCCAGCAGCTTAGTCCCACTCTCAGCTAACTATAGCTACACCTTC; CDR3aa: CASSLVPLSANYSYTF; j_gene: TRBJ1-2; d_gene: NA; v_gene: TRBV7-2; abundance: NA
CDR3nt: TGTGCCAGCAACCCCGGGACAAGGCCCTACGAGCAGTACTTC; CDR3aa: CASNPGTRPYEQYF; j_gene: TRBJ2-7; d_gene: NA; v_gene: TRBV2; abundance: NA
CDR3nt: TGTGCCAGCAGTCTCCACTTTTTCTCTCTGGATATGACAGATACGCAGTATTTT; CDR3aa: CASSLHFFSLDMTDTQYF; j_gene: TRBJ2-3; d_gene: NA; v_gene: TRBV2; abundance: NA
CDR3nt: TGTGCCAGCAGCGCTCCCCCTAGCTCTGGAAACACCATATATTTT; CDR3aa: CASSAPPSSGNTIYF; j_gene: TRBJ1-3; d_gene: NA; v_gene: TRBV9; abundance: NA
CDR3nt: TGCAGTGCGGGGGAGTCTGGGGCCAACGTCCTGACTTTC; CDR3aa: CSAGESGANVLTF; j_gene: TRBJ2-6; d_gene: NA; v_gene: TRBV20-1; abundance: many
CDR3nt: TGTGCCAGCAGCGAGGACAGGGATCCCCTGGAGACCCAGTACTTC; CDR3aa: CASSEDRDPLETQYF; j_gene: TRBJ2-5; d_gene: TRBD1; v_gene: TRBV2; abundance: many
CDR3nt: TGTGCCAGCTCACCACTGGCAGAAGGGACCGGGGAGCTGTTTTTT; CDR3aa: CASSPLAEGTGELFF; j_gene: TRBJ2-2; d_gene: NA; v_gene: TRBV25-1; abundance: NA
CDR3nt: TGTGCCAGCGGACAGGGGAAGAACACTGAAGCTTTCTTT; CDR3aa: CASGQGKNTEAFF; j_gene: TRBJ1-1; d_gene: TRBD1; v_gene: TRBV2; abundance: NA
CDR3nt: TGTGCCATCAGTTCGGCGAGCACTGTAGCTTTCTTT; CDR3aa: CAISSASTVAFF; j_gene: TRBJ1-1; d_gene: NA; v_gene: TRBV10-3; abundance: once
CDR3nt: TGCAGTGCTAGAGATCGAGAAGCGGGAGGGCGTGCAGATACGCAGTATTTT; CDR3aa: CSARDREAGGRADTQYF; j_gene: TRBJ2-3; d_gene: TRBD2; v_gene: TRBV20-1; abundance: many
CDR3nt: TGTGCCACCAGCAGTACAGGATACCCTGAAGCTTTCTTT; CDR3aa: CATSSTGYPEAFF; j_gene: TRBJ1-1; d_gene: NA; v_gene: TRBV15; abundance: NA
CDR3nt: TGTGCCAGCAGCCAAGATACCGTCTCCAGGGGGGGCTATGGCTACACCTTC; CDR3aa: CASSQDTVSRGGYGYTF; j_gene: TRBJ1-2; d_gene: TRBD1; v_gene: TRBV4-2; abundance: NA
CDR3nt: TGCGCCAGCAGCTTGGAGCGCAGGGGGGGCATGAACACTGAAGCTTTCTTT; CDR3aa: CASSLERRGGMNTEAFF; j_gene: TRBJ1-1; d_gene: TRBD1; v_gene: TRBV5-1; abundance: few
CDR3nt: TGCAGTGCTAGAGATACGGGGGCAGGTTCACCCCTCCACTTT; CDR3aa: CSARDTGAGSPLHF; j_gene: TRBJ1-6; d_gene: NA; v_gene: TRBV20-1; abundance: NA
CDR3nt: TGTGCCAGCAGCCGAACAGGGCATGGCTACACCTTC; CDR3aa: CASSRTGHGYTF; j_gene: TRBJ1-2; d_gene: NA; v_gene: TRBV6-1; abundance: many